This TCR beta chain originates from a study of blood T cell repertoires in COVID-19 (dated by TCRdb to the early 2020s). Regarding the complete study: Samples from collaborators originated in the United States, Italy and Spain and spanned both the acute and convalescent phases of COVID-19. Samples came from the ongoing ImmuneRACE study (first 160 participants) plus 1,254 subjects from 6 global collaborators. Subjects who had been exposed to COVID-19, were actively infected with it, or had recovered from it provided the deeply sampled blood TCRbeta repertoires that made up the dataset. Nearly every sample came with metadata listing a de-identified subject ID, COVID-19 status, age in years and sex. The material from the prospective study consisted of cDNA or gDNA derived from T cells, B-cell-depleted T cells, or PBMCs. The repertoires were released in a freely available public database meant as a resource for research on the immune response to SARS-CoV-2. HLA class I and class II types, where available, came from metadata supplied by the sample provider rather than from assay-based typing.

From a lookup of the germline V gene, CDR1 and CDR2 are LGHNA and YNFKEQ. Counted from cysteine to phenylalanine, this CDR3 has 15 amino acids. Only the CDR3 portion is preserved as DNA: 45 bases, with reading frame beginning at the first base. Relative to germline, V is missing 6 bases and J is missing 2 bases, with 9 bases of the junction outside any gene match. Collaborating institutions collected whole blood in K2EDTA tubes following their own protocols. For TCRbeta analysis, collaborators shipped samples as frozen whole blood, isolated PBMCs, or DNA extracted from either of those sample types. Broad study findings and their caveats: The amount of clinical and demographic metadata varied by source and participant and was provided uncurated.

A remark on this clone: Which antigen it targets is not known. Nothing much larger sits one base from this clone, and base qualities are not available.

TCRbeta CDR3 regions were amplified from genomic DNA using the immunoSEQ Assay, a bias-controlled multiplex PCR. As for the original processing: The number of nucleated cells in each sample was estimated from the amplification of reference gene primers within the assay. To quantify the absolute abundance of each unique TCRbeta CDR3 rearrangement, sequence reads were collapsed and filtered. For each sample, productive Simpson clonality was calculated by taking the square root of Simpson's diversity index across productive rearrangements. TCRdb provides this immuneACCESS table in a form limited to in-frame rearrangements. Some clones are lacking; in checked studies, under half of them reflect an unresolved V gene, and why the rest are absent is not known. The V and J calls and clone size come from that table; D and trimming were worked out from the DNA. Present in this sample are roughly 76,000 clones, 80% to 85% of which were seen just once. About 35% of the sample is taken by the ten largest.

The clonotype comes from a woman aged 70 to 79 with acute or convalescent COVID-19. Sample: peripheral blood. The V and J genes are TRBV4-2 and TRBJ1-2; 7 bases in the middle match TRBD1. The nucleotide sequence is TGTGCCAGCAGTCGAGAAGGGGGCGCCAACTATGGCTACACCTTC. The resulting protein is CASSREGGANYGYTF.